The clone carrying this TCR beta chain has at least ten counts. Each CDR3 protein gets one entry after TCRdb re-called the 5' RACE reads with MiXCR. The table lists about 48,000 distinct CDR3 sequences, 6% to 8% of them singletons. There are 12 residues in the CDR3. Trimming pared 1 base from V and 3 bases from J, leaving 6 bases between. Germline V gene lookup returns CDR1 DFQATT and CDR2 SNEGSKA (reference sequence). The sample is drawn from a study of early T cells in non-severe SARS-CoV-2 infection. V gene TRBV20-1 combines with J gene TRBJ1-1; unclear D gene. This sequence originates from an adult who was a healthcare worker with PCR-confirmed SARS-CoV-2 infection or an uninfected control (not recorded which). Sequenced sample: whole blood. The CDR3 sequence is CSARVGDTEAFF. CDR3 DNA: TGCAGTGCTAGAGTAGGCGACACTGAAGCTTTCTTT.